The 24 T cell receptor beta chains in this list originate from one sample, sequenced in a study of shared clonotypes between healthy human individuals. This table comes from immunoSEQ multiplex PCR, and its TCRdb copy is limited to in-frame clones, with some not included. The sample includes under 150,000 clones, around two thirds of them seen just once. Source material: memory CD8+ T cells sorted from blood. Subset denoted: CD45RO+ cells pooled with CCR7-negative TemRA cells. Every receptor here comes from a woman in her 30s in good health.

V is TRBV2 and J is TRBJ1-1; D gene ambiguous. V lost 5 bases, J lost 8 bases, and 24 bases lay in between. Germline V lookup: CDR1 SNHLY, CDR2 FYNNEI. The CDR3 is made up of 16 amino acids. The CDR3 region is CASSRAEVGVLSEAFF. CDR3 nucleotides: TGTGCCAGCAGTCGGGCGGAGGTTGGGGTTCTTTCCGAAGCTTTCTTT. Full variable domain (outside the CDR3, taken from reference TRBV2 and TRBJ1-1): EPEVTQTPSHQVTQMGQEVILRCVPISNHLYFYWYRQILGQKVEFLVSFYNNEISEKSEIFDDQFSVERPDGSNFTLKIRSTKLEDSAMYFCASSRAEVGVLSEAFFGQGTRLTVV.

This rearrangement joins TRBV25-1 to TRBJ2-1; tentatively, D is TRBD2 (6 bases). CDR1 is MGHDK and CDR2 is SYGVNS in the germline V gene. Trimming took 4 bases from V and 0 from J, leaving 13 bases between them. The CDR3 loop spans 16 amino acids. CDR3 residues: CASSGAETSSYNEQFF. In nucleotides, the CDR3 is TGTGCCAGCAGTGGGGCGGAGACTAGCTCCTACAATGAGCAGTTCTTC.

This chain joins TRBV14 and TRBJ2-3, with D possibly matching TRBD2 (6 bases). The V and J ends lost 3 bases and 0 bases respectively, with 25 bases between them. Germline assignment: CDR1 SGHDN and CDR2 FVKESK. CDR3 size: 20 residues. CDR3 amino acids: CASSQHLGLARYHSTDTQYF. CDR3 in DNA: TGTGCCAGCAGCCAGCATCTAGGGCTAGCGCGATATCACAGCACAGATACGCAGTATTTT.

V gene TRBV7-8 combines with J gene TRBJ1-4, with D unclear. Germline-derived CDR1 and CDR2 are SGHVS and FQNEAQ. Trimming cost V 2 bases and J 6 bases, with 10 bases left between them. This CDR3 is built from 14 residues. CDR3 nucleotides: TGTGCCAGCAGCTTAAGTCGGGGAGATGAAAAACTGTTTTTT. Protein: CASSLSRGDEKLFF.

This clone was counted ten times or more. The gene calls are TRBV27 and TRBJ2-7; possibly TRBD1 for D (6 bases). CDR3 size: 12 residues. V gave up 5 bases and J gave up 7 bases, with 12 bases separating them. The V gene's germline CDR1 is MNHEY and CDR2 SMNVEV (reference sequence). CDR3 sequence (DNA): TGTGCCAGCAGTATCGTAGGGGGAGAGCAGTACTTC. Translated, it gives CASSIVGGEQYF.

The chain employs TRBV6-5 and TRBJ1-1, with D possibly matching TRBD1 (5 bases). Germline V gene sequence: CDR1 MNHEY, CDR2 SVGAGI. V was shortened by 0 bases and J by 0 bases, with 8 bases between the two germline ends. The CDR3 runs 15 residues. CDR3: CASSYSTGMNTEAFF. The CDR3 region has the DNA TGTGCCAGCAGTTACTCAACAGGTATGAACACTGAAGCTTTCTTT.

This rearrangement joins TRBV28 to TRBJ2-7; D is ambiguous. This CDR3 is built from 13 residues. The V gene lost 10 bases and the J gene lost 0 bases, with 13 bases spanning the gap. Germline CDR1 MDHEN, CDR2 SYDVKM. In DNA form, the CDR3 reads TGTGCCACCGATTCGACTGACTCCTACGAGCAGTACTTC. This codes for CATDSTDSYEQYF.

The V gene is TRBV28, the J gene TRBJ1-5, with D unresolved. Germline CDR1 MDHEN, CDR2 SYDVKM. The CDR3 runs 15 residues. V lost 6 bases, J lost 5 bases, and 17 bases lay in between. This CDR3 reads CASSLQRGGDQPQHF. DNA for the CDR3: TGTGCCAGCAGCCTGCAGCGGGGTGGCGATCAGCCCCAGCATTTT.

This sequence joins TRBV28 and TRBJ2-7, with 8 nucleotides matching TRBD1. Trimming took 5 bases from V and 5 from J; bases not matched to a gene: 8. The germline gives CDR1 MDHEN, CDR2 SYDVKM. The length of the CDR3 is 14 residues. The CDR3 spells CASSRQGSGNEQYF. CDR3 DNA sequence: TGTGCCAGCAGTAGACAGGGGAGCGGCAACGAGCAGTACTTC.

Note on this clone: A far larger clone is one base from this, pointing to a likely read error. V and J are TRBV19 and TRBJ1-1; D perhaps matches TRBD1 (6 bases). Per the germline V gene, CDR1 is LNHDA and CDR2 is SQIVND (reference sequence). The CDR3 has 14 amino acids. V lost 6 bases to trimming and J lost 3 bases, with 14 bases between them. CDR3 loop: CASRRGAGYTEAFF. CDR3 bases: TGTGCCAGTAGGCGGGGGGCGGGGTACACTGAAGCTTTCTTT.

CDR3: CASSPRTTDTQYF. CDR3 DNA: TGTGCCAGCTCACCACGTACCACAGATACGCAGTATTTT. The rearrangement links TRBV18 to TRBJ2-3; D unresolved. Germline lookup yields CDR1 KGHSH and CDR2 LQKENI. V lost 1 base to trimming and J lost 2 bases, with 4 bases between them. The CDR3 is 13 amino acids.

The chain is built from TRBV28 and TRBJ1-5, with D hard to call. The V end lost 6 bases, the J end lost 0 bases, and 9 bases lay between the germline ends. The CDR3 has 14 amino acids. Looked up from germline, CDR1 is MDHEN and CDR2 is SYDVKM. For the CDR3, the DNA is TGTGCCAGCAGCCTCCAAATTAGCAATCAGCCCCAGCATTTT. It specifies CASSLQISNQPQHF.

The table lists this clone with many counts. Other nucleotide sequences in the sample specify the same CDR3. This chain joins TRBV29-1 and TRBJ2-2; 7 bases match TRBD2. The length of the CDR3 is 13 residues. The V segment lost 7 bases and the J segment 1 base; nucleotides outside the gene matches: 3. Germline assignment: CDR1 SQVTM and CDR2 ANQGSEA. For the CDR3, the DNA is TGCAGCGCTAGCGGTGGGAACACCGGGGAGCTGTTTTTT. This encodes CSASGGNTGELFF.

This clone came up a few times. CDR3 residues: CASTPRNQGNTEAFF. CDR3 DNA sequence: TGTGCCAGCACCCCAAGGAACCAGGGAAACACTGAAGCTTTCTTT. This chain joins TRBV11-2 and TRBJ1-1; D may be TRBD1 (5 bases). This CDR3 is 15 amino acids long. Germline lookup yields CDR1 SGHAT and CDR2 FQNNGV. V shed 7 bases and J shed 2 bases, with 17 bases lying between them.

V gene TRBV5-6 combines with J gene TRBJ2-7; no firm D call. V lost 0 bases and J lost 6, with 16 bases in between. CDR3 size: 15 residues. Germline assignment: CDR1 SGHDT and CDR2 YYEEEE. The CDR3 DNA is TGTGCCAGCAGCTTGGGTCACGGCCCTGCCCCCGAGCAGTACTTC. Amino acid sequence: CASSLGHGPAPEQYF. Based on the CDR3 plus reference TRBV5-6 and TRBJ2-7, the full variable domain is DAGVTQSPTHLIKTRGQQVTLRCSPKSGHDTVSWYQQALGQGPQFIFQYYEEEERQRGNFPDRFSGHQFPNYSSELNVNALLLGDSALYLCASSLGHGPAPEQYFGPGTRLTVT.

The chain is built from TRBV10-3 and TRBJ2-2; D is ambiguous. The ends were cut back, 3 bases at V and 0 bases at J, with 11 bases in the middle. The germline V gene encodes CDR1 ENHRY and CDR2 SYGVKD. The CDR3 extends over 16 amino acids. The CDR3 DNA reads TGTGCCATCAGTGACTGGATCCACGCGAACACCGGGGAGCTGTTTTTT. Its translation: CAISDWIHANTGELFF.

This clone has only a few counts. J is TRBJ2-5 and V is TRBV25-1; a weak D match, TRBD1 (5 bases). There are 13 residues in the CDR3. Germline V CDR1 and CDR2: MGHDK, SYGVNS. Trimming cost V 3 bases and J 3 bases, with 8 bases left between them. Here the CDR3 DNA reads TGTGCCAGCAGTGAGGGCAGGGAAGAGACCCAGTACTTC. This codes for CASSEGREETQYF.

The table lists this clone with a few counts. Other DNA sequences in this sample translate to the same CDR3. The CDR3 protein is CASSPGGSQETQYF. As DNA, the CDR3 is TGTGCCAGCAGCCCCGGGGGGAGCCAAGAGACCCAGTACTTC. The chain couples TRBV9 to TRBJ2-5, with TRBD2 matching 7 bases. The CDR3 has 14 amino acids. V shed 4 bases and J 1 base; nucleotides not matched to a gene: 4. Germline assignment: CDR1 SGDLS and CDR2 YYNGEE.

In DNA, the CDR3 is TGTGCCAGCAGCTCTTTCTCCGGGACTACGCCCAACGAGCAGTACTTC. This codes for CASSSFSGTTPNEQYF. The chain links TRBV7-9 to TRBJ2-7; 7 nucleotides match TRBD2. CDR1 and CDR2 (germline): SEHNR, FQNEAQ (reference sequence). The junction had 14 bases not matched to a gene; V was cut back by 4 bases and J by 5 bases. This CDR3 spans 16 amino acids.

The V and J genes are TRBV11-2 and TRBJ1-1; D remains unclear. V was pared by 2 bases and J by 5 bases, with 15 bases between. CDR3 size: 15 residues. The V gene's germline CDR1 is SGHAT and CDR2 FQNNGV. The CDR3 DNA reads TGTGCCAGCAGCTTACATCCCGGGCTGGGGACTGAAGCTTTCTTT. It yields the protein CASSLHPGLGTEAFF. Supplemented by reference TRBV11-2 and TRBJ1-1, the full variable domain reads EAGVAQSPRYKIIEKRQSVAFWCNPISGHATLYWYQQILGQGPKLLIQFQNNGVVDDSQLPKDRFSAERLKGVDSTLKIQPAKLEDSAVYLCASSLHPGLGTEAFFGQGTRLTVV.

V usage is TRBV5-1 and J usage is TRBJ2-7, with D unresolved. In germline, CDR1 is SGHRS, CDR2 YFSETQ. The V end lost 0 bases, the J end lost 7 bases, and 17 bases lay between the germline ends. This CDR3 has 15 amino acids. The CDR3, as DNA: TGCGCCAGCAGCTTGGCCGAAGGTAAGGCGAGGGAGCAGTACTTC. Encoded protein: CASSLAEGKAREQYF.

The J gene is TRBJ1-5, the V gene TRBV4-1; tentative D call: TRBD1 (5 bases). The V gene lost 3 bases and the J gene lost 3 bases, with 12 bases spanning the gap. The CDR3 covers 15 residues. CDR1 MGHRA and CDR2 YSYEKL come from the germline V gene. The CDR3 region has the DNA TGCGCCAGCAGCCACCCCCGGGGGGACAATCAGCCCCAGCATTTT. Protein: CASSHPRGDNQPQHF.

This chain uses TRBV19 with TRBJ1-1, with a weak D call TRBD1 (5 bases). The CDR3 covers 14 residues. The germline V gene has CDR1 LNHDA and CDR2 SQIVND (reference sequence). V was clipped by 2 bases and J by 10 bases, with 17 bases between them. The CDR3 spells CASSIRGPADGAFF. CDR3 DNA: TGTGCCAGTAGTATACGGGGCCCGGCCGACGGAGCTTTCTTT.

V usage is TRBV4-2 and J usage is TRBJ1-3; TRBD1 aligns across 8 bases. Germline V CDR1 and CDR2: LGHNA, YNFKEQ. The CDR3 runs 14 residues. V shed 4 bases and J 4 bases; nucleotides not matched to a gene: 3. CDR3 in DNA: TGTGCCAGCAGCCCAGGGACAGGAGGAAACACCATATATTTT. Residues: CASSPGTGGNTIYF.